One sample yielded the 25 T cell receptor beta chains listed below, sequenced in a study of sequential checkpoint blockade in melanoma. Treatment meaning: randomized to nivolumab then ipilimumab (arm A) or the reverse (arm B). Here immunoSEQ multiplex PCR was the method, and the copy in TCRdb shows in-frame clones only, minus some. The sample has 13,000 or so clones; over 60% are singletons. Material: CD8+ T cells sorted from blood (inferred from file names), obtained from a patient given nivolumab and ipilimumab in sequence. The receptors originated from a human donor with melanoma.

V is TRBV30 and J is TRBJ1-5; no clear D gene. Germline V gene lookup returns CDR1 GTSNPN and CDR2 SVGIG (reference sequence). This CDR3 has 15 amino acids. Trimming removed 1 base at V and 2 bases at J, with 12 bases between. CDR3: CAWSAGTAGNQPQHF. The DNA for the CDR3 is TGTGCCTGGAGTGCCGGTACTGCCGGCAATCAGCCCCAGCATTTT. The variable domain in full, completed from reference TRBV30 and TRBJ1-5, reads SQTIHQWPATLVQPVGSPLSLECTVEGTSNPNLYWYRQAAGRGLQLLFYSVGIGQISSEVPQNLSASRPQDRQFILSSKKLLLSDSGFYLCAWSAGTAGNQPQHFGDGTRLSIL.

This chain's CDR3 is CASSLTPPRQGEGYTF. The CDR3 DNA reads TGTGCCAGCAGCTTAACCCCACCTCGACAGGGGGAAGGCTACACCTTC. V and J are TRBV5-6 and TRBJ1-2; 9 positions match TRBD1. In germline, CDR1 is SGHDT, CDR2 YYEEEE. The CDR3 length is 16 residues. V dropped 2 bases and J dropped 8; count of bases not matched to a gene: 13.

CDR3 in DNA: TGTGCCACCAGCAGAGATCGGGGGACCGGAGGGAATGAGCAGTTCTTC. Its protein is CATSRDRGTGGNEQFF. V gene TRBV15 combines with J gene TRBJ2-1, with D possibly TRBD2 on 6 matching bases. This CDR3 is built from 16 residues. V was pared by 0 bases and J by 7 bases, with 16 bases between. The germline gives CDR1 LNHNV, CDR2 YYDKDF (reference sequence).

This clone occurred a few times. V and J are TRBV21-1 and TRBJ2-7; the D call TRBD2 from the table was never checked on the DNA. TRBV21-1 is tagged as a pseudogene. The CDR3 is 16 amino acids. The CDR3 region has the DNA TGTGCCAGCAGCAAGCCCCACGAGAAGCTACCTTACGAGCAGTACTTC. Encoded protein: CASSKPHEKLPYEQYF.

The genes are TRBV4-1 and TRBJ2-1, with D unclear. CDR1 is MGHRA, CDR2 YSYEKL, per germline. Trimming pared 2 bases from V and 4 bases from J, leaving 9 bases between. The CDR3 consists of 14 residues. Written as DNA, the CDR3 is TGCGCCAGCAGCCAACCAGGTTTTTACAATGAGCAGTTCTTC. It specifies CASSQPGFYNEQFF.

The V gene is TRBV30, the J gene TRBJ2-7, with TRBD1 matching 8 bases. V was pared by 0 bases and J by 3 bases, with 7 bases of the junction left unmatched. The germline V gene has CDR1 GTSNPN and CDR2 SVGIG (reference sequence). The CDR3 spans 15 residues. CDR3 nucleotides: TGTGCCTGGAGTGTACCAGGGGGCTTGGTCTACGAGCAGTACTTC. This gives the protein CAWSVPGGLVYEQYF.

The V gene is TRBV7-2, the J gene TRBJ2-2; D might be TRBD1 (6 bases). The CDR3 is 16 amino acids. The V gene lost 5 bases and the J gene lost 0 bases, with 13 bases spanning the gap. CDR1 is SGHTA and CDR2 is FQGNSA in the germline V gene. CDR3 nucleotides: TGTGCCAGCAGCGTCGACAGGTGGTCGAACACCGGGGAGCTGTTTTTT. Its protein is CASSVDRWSNTGELFF. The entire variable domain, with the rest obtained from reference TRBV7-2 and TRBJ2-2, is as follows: GAGVSQSPSNKVTEKGKDVELRCDPISGHTALYWYRQSLGQGLEFLIYFQGNSAPDKSGLPSDRFSAERTGGSVSTLTIQRTQQEDSAVYLCASSVDRWSNTGELFFGEGSRLTVL.

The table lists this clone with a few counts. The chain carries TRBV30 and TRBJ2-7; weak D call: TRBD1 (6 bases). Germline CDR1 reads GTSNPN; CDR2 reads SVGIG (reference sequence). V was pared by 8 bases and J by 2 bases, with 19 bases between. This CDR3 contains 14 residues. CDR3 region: CASSLLPGAYEQYF. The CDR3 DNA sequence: TGTGCCAGCAGCTTATTACCAGGGGCCTACGAGCAGTACTTC.

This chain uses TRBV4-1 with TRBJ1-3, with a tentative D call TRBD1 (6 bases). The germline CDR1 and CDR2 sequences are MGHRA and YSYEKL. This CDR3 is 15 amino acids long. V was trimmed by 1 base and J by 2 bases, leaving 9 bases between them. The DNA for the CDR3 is TGCGCCAGCAGCCAAGGCGCAGGGGCTGGAAACACCATATATTTT. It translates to CASSQGAGAGNTIYF.

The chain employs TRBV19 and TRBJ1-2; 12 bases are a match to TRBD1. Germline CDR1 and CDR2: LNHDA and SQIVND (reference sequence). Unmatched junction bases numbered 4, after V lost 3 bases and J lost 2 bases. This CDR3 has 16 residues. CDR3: CASSIRGQGANYGYTF. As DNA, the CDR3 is TGTGCCAGTAGTATTCGGGGACAGGGGGCAAACTATGGCTACACCTTC.

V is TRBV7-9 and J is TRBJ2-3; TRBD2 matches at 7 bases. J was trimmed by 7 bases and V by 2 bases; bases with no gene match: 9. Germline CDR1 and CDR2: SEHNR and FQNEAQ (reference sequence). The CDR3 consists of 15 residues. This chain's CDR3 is CASSLSGGSAHTQYF. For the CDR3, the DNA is TGTGCCAGCAGCTTAAGTGGCGGGAGCGCGCATACGCAGTATTTT.

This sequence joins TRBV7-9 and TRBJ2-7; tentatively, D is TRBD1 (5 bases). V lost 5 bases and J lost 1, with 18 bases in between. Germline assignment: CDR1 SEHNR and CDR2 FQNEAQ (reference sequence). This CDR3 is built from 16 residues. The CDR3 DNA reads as TGTGCCAGCAGCACCAGCCGGACACCCCTTTCCTACGAGCAGTACTTC. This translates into CASSTSRTPLSYEQYF.

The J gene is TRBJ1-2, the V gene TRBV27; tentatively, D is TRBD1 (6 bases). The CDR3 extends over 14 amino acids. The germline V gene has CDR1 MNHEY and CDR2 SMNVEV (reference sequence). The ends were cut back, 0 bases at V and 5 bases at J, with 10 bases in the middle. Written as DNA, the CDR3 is TGTGCCAGCAGTTTATCGACAGGTAGTTATGGCTACACCTTC. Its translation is CASSLSTGSYGYTF.

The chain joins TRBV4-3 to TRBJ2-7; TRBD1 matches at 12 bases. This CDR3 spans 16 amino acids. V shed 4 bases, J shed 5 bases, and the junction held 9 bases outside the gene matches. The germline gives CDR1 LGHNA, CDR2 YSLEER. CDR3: CASSPLGTGGRDEQYF. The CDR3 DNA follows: TGCGCCAGCAGCCCCCTCGGGACAGGGGGCAGGGACGAGCAGTACTTC.

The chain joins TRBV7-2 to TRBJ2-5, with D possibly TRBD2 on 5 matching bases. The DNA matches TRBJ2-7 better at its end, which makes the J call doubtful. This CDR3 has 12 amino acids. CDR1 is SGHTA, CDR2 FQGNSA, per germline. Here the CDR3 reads CASSLREYEQYF. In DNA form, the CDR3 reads TGTGCCAGCAGCTTAAGGGAGTACGAGCAGTACTTC.

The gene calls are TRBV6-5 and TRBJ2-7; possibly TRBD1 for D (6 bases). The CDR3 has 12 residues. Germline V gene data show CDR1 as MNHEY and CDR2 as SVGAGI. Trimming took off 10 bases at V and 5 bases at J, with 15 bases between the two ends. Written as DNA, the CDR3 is TGTGCCACCTCGTCAGGGGTTAACGAGCAGTACTTC. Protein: CATSSGVNEQYF.

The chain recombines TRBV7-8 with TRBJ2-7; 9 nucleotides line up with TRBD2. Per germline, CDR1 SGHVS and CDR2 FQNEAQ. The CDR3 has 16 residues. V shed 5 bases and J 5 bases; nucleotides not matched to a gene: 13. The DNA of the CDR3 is TGTGCCAGCAGCCTAAACCCGGCGGGAGGGTACGACGAGCAGTACTTC. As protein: CASSLNPAGGYDEQYF.

Written as DNA, the CDR3 is TGCGCCAGAGGCGGGAGCTCCTACAATGAGCAGTTCTTC. This codes for CARGGSSYNEQFF. This chain connects TRBV10-1 to TRBJ2-1, with 7 bases aligning to TRBD2. The germline V gene has CDR1 WNHNN and CDR2 SYGVQD (reference sequence). V was clipped by 9 bases and J by 0 bases; unmatched bases: 2. This CDR3 region has 13 residues.

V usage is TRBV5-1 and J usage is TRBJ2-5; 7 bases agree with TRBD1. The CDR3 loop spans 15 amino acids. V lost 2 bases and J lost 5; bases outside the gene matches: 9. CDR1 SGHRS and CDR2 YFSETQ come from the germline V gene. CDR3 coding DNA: TGCGCCAGCAGCTTAGGGGGCGGTGGCGGGGAGACCCAGTACTTC. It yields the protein CASSLGGGGGETQYF.

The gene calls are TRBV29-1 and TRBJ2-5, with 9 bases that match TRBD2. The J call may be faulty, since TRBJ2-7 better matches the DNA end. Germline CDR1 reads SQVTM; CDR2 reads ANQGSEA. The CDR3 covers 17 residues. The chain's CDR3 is CSVAPKSSGRSSYEQYF. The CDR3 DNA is TGCAGCGTTGCCCCCAAAAGCAGCGGGAGGTCATCCTACGAGCAGTACTTC.

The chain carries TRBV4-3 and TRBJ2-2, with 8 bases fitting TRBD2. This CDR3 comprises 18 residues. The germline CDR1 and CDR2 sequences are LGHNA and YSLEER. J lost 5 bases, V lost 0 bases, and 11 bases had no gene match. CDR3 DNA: TGCGCCAGCAGCCAAGAATTTGAGCGGGAGAGCGGGACCGGGGAGCTGTTTTTT. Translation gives CASSQEFERESGTGELFF.

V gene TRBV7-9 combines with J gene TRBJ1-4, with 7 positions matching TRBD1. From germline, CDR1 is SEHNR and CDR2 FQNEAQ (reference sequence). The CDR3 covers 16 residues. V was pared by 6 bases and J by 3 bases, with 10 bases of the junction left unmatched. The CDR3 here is CASSPDKGAANEKLFF. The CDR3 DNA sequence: TGTGCCAGCAGTCCTGATAAGGGGGCGGCTAATGAAAAACTGTTTTTT.

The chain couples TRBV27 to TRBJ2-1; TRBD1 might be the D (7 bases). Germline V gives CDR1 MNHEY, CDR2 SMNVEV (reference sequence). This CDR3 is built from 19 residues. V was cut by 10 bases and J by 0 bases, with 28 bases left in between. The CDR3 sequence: CAIPMAGQGGSSSYNEQFF. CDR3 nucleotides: TGTGCCATCCCGATGGCCGGCCAGGGGGGTTCAAGCTCCTACAATGAGCAGTTCTTC.

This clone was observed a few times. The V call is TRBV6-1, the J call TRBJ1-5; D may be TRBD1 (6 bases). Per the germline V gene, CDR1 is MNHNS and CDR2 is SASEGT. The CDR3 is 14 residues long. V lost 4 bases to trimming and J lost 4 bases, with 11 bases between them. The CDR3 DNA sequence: TGTGCCAGCAGTGGCGGACAGACTAATCAGCCCCAGCATTTT. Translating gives CASSGGQTNQPQHF.

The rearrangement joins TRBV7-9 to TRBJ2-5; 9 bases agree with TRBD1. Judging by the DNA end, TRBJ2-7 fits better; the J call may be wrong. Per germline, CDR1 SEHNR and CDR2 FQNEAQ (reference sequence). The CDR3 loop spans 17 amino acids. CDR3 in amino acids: CASSPLAPGTGSYEQYF. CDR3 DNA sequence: TGTGCCAGCAGCCCCCTAGCCCCCGGGACAGGGTCCTACGAGCAGTACTTC.